This entry lists 4 T cell receptor beta chains sequenced from one sample in a study of early stage breast cancer tumors. Measured with immunoSEQ multiplex PCR; TCRdb has only the in-frame clones, and not every one. The sample yields some 58,000 clones, 60% to 85% seen once. The sample consisted of blood. All receptors derive from a person aged 25 to 39 with breast cancer.

The CDR3 region has the DNA TGTGCCAGCAGCTTAACGCCACAGAGCTCCTACAATGAGCAGTTCTTC. It encodes CASSLTPQSSYNEQFF. The rearrangement uses TRBV7-2 and TRBJ2-1; D gene ambiguous. Trimming cost V 2 bases and J 0 bases, with 11 bases left between them. Germline CDR1 and CDR2: SGHTA and FQGNSA. The CDR3 is 16 residues long.

This chain links TRBV18 with TRBJ2-3, with 10 bases that match TRBD2. The germline V gene encodes CDR1 KGHSH and CDR2 LQKENI. V lost 3 bases to trimming and J lost 3 bases; unmatched junction nucleotides: 15. The CDR3 is 19 residues long. In DNA form, the CDR3 reads TGTGCCAGCTCACCGCTCCTAGCGGGAGAGCACGCCGGGACAGATACGCAGTATTTT. It translates to CASSPLLAGEHAGTDTQYF. Complete variable domain (other parts from reference TRBV18 and TRBJ2-3): NAGVMQNPRHLVRRRGQEARLRCSPMKGHSHVYWYRQLPEEGLKFMVYLQKENIIDESGMPKERFSAEFPKEGPSILRIQQVVRGDSAAYFCASSPLLAGEHAGTDTQYFGPGTRLTVL.

This clone was recorded only once. The V gene is TRBV19, the J gene TRBJ1-1, with 7 bases identical to TRBD1. CDR3 size: 12 residues. V shed 6 bases and J 7 bases; nucleotides not matched to a gene: 5. Per germline, CDR1 LNHDA and CDR2 SQIVND (reference sequence). CDR3 bases: TGTGCCAGTAGCGAACAGGGGATTGAAGCTTTCTTT. Translated, it gives CASSEQGIEAFF. Using reference TRBV19 and TRBJ1-1 for the parts outside the CDR3, the full variable domain is DGGITQSPKYLFRKEGQNVTLSCEQNLNHDAMYWYRQDPGQGLRLIYYSQIVNDFQKGDIAEGYSVSREKKESFPLTVTSAQKNPTAFYLCASSEQGIEAFFGQGTRLTVV.

J is TRBJ2-1 and V is TRBV5-6, with unresolved D. V lost 2 bases to trimming and J lost 4 bases, with 7 bases between them. The germline V gene encodes CDR1 SGHDT and CDR2 YYEEEE. This CDR3 is 13 amino acids long. CDR3: CASSFMAYNEQFF. CDR3 DNA sequence: TGTGCCAGCAGCTTTATGGCTTACAATGAGCAGTTCTTC.